One sample yielded the 29 T cell receptor beta chains listed below, sequenced in a study of blood T cell repertoires in COVID-19. The data were produced by immunoSEQ multiplex PCR, yet TCRdb's version contains in-frame clones alone and is incomplete. The table shows 330,000 or so clones, with approximately 90% occurring only once. Sequencing was done on a sample of peripheral blood. All receptors come from a man younger than 45 with COVID-19, enrolled during active disease.

The chain carries TRBV4-1 and TRBJ2-3; 7 positions match TRBD1. CDR3 size: 14 residues. Germline loops: CDR1 MGHRA, CDR2 YSYEKL. V lost 6 bases and J lost 3; bases outside the gene matches: 6. In DNA form, the CDR3 reads TGCGCCAGCAGGACAGGGTATGGGACAGATACGCAGTATTTT. The encoded protein is CASRTGYGTDTQYF.

This rearrangement joins TRBV4-1 to TRBJ2-2; D possibly corresponds to TRBD2 (5 bases). V lost 4 bases, J lost 0 bases, and 9 bases lay in between. The CDR3 is 15 amino acids. The germline V gene has CDR1 MGHRA and CDR2 YSYEKL. CDR3 bases: TGCGCCAGCAGCCTCCTGACTACGAACACCGGGGAGCTGTTTTTT. Translating it yields CASSLLTTNTGELFF.

The DNA of the CDR3 is TGTGCCACCAGCGGGGGGGGGCAGGGGCGGACCCAGTACTTC. This sequence encodes CATSGGGQGRTQYF. This chain links TRBV15 with TRBJ2-5; D is perhaps TRBD2 (7 bases). The germline CDR1 and CDR2 sequences are LNHNV and YYDKDF (reference sequence). The V gene lost 5 bases and the J gene lost 7 bases, with 17 bases spanning the gap. The CDR3 covers 14 residues.

The genes are TRBV12-3 or TRBV12-4 and TRBJ1-2; no clear D. Trimming left V 3 bases short and J 7 bases short, with 12 bases between. The CDR3 loop spans 13 amino acids. The chain's CDR3 is CASSFKHVAGYTF. As DNA, the CDR3 is TGTGCCAGCAGTTTTAAGCACGTCGCTGGCTACACCTTC.

J is TRBJ1-1 and V is TRBV18, with unresolved D. CDR3 length: 13 amino acids. The V end was cut by 10 bases, the J end by 1 base, with 13 bases between. Germline assignment: CDR1 KGHSH and CDR2 LQKENI. The CDR3 is CATQLGSNTEAFF. Written as DNA, the CDR3 is TGTGCCACCCAACTGGGCTCGAACACTGAAGCTTTCTTT.

This clone showed up just once. The gene calls are TRBV7-2 and TRBJ1-4; no clear D gene. CDR3 length: 13 amino acids. Trimming pared 2 bases from V and 6 bases from J, leaving 7 bases between. Germline values: CDR1 SGHTA, CDR2 FQGNSA. For the CDR3, the DNA is TGTGCCAGCAGCTTATCGAGAGATGAAAAACTGTTTTTT. It yields the protein CASSLSRDEKLFF.

The J gene is TRBJ1-1, the V gene TRBV6-1, with D maybe TRBD1 (5 bases). The germline V gene encodes CDR1 MNHNS and CDR2 SASEGT. CDR3 size: 14 residues. Trimming stripped 3 bases from V and 6 bases from J, with 14 bases between. Here the CDR3 DNA reads TGTGCCAGCAGTGAGGGGCGGCTGACGCCTGAAGCTTTCTTT. Protein product: CASSEGRLTPEAFF.

The chain is built from TRBV28 and TRBJ2-7; the D gene is possibly TRBD2 (6 bases). CDR3 size: 16 residues. The V gene lost 2 bases and the J gene lost 2 bases, with 16 bases spanning the gap. Germline CDR1 is MDHEN and CDR2 is SYDVKM. The CDR3 reads CASSLPLGGGTYEQYF. In DNA, the CDR3 is TGTGCCAGCAGTTTACCGTTGGGTGGCGGGACCTACGAGCAGTACTTC.

This rearrangement joins TRBV11-3 to TRBJ2-1; TRBD2 aligns across 13 bases. The V gene's germline CDR1 is SGHNT and CDR2 YENEEA. The V and J ends lost 5 bases and 8 bases, in that order; junction bases with no gene match: 6. This CDR3 is built from 15 residues. The CDR3 DNA is TGTGCCAGCAGCCCCCGGACTAGCGGGAGCCATGAGCAGTTCTTC. Its protein product is CASSPRTSGSHEQFF.

This clone was recorded a few times. The chain couples TRBV7-3 to TRBJ1-4; D is perhaps TRBD1 (6 bases). This CDR3 is 10 amino acids long. Germline V gives CDR1 SGHTA, CDR2 FQGTGA. The V gene lost 11 bases and the J gene lost 10 bases, with 11 bases spanning the gap. CDR3: CAQEGGKLFF. Written as DNA, the CDR3 is TGTGCCCAAGAAGGGGGAAAACTGTTTTTT.

This clone was seen just once. The J gene is TRBJ1-1, the V gene TRBV19, with D possibly matching TRBD1 (5 bases). The CDR3 sequence is 14 residues long. CDR1 is LNHDA and CDR2 is SQIVND in the germline V gene (reference sequence). With 4 bases removed from V and 4 bases from J, the gap between germline ends came to 13 bases. This CDR3 reads CASSTLDSPTEAFF. The CDR3 DNA sequence: TGTGCCAGTAGTACCCTTGACAGCCCCACTGAAGCTTTCTTT.

The V and J genes are TRBV5-1 and TRBJ2-7; 7 bases agree with TRBD1. The V and J ends lost 3 bases and 3 bases, in that order; junction bases with no gene match: 9. The CDR3 runs to 15 residues. Germline loops: CDR1 SGHRS, CDR2 YFSETQ. The CDR3 loop is CASSWGSTGIYEQYF. The CDR3 DNA is TGCGCCAGCAGCTGGGGGTCGACAGGGATCTACGAGCAGTACTTC.

A remark on this clone: The junction does not match germline at one end; this may be a read error. The chain uses TRBV19 and TRBJ1-2; D remains unclear. Germline V CDR1 and CDR2: LNHDA, SQIVND (reference sequence). The CDR3 has 10 amino acids. CDR3: CATSLYGYTF. The CDR3 region has the DNA TGTGCCACTAGTCTCTATGGCTACACCTTC.

This chain joins TRBV5-6 and TRBJ2-1; D is perhaps TRBD2 (6 bases). The CDR3 sequence is 13 residues long. CDR1 and CDR2 (germline): SGHDT, YYEEEE. Trimming removed 3 bases from V and 7 bases from J, with 11 bases in between. In DNA, the CDR3 is TGTGCCAGCAGCTGGACTAATATGAATGAGCAGTTCTTC. As protein: CASSWTNMNEQFF.

This chain uses TRBV20-1 with TRBJ2-5; D gene ambiguous. This CDR3 is 15 amino acids long. Germline assignment: CDR1 DFQATT and CDR2 SNEGSKA (reference sequence). Trimming removed 3 bases at V and 2 bases at J, with 16 bases between. The CDR3 coding sequence is TGCAGTGCTAGTTATGGTTCTAGTTTACAAGAGACCCAGTACTTC. It yields the protein CSASYGSSLQETQYF.

The V and J genes are TRBV7-9 and TRBJ2-4; tentative D call: TRBD1 (6 bases). CDR1 and CDR2 (germline): SEHNR, FQNEAQ (reference sequence). Between the trimmed V and J ends, which lost 1 base and 1 base, there was a span of 8 bases. The CDR3 length is 15 residues. The CDR3 loop is CASSLVGQAKNIQYF. The CDR3 nucleotides read TGTGCCAGCAGCTTAGTAGGACAGGCCAAAAACATTCAGTACTTC.

This chain links TRBV7-2 with TRBJ1-2; no reliable D call. The V gene lost 3 bases and the J gene lost 6 bases, with 11 bases spanning the gap. CDR3 length equals 13 residues. The V gene's germline CDR1 is SGHTA and CDR2 FQGNSA. CDR3 protein: CASSLGPGDGYTF. The CDR3 nucleotides are TGTGCCAGCAGCTTGGGTCCAGGCGATGGCTACACCTTC.

This rearrangement joins TRBV5-1 to TRBJ2-7; 9 nucleotides match TRBD1. J gave up 2 bases and V 4 bases, and 4 bases lay outside the gene matches. Germline V gives CDR1 SGHRS, CDR2 YFSETQ. The CDR3 sequence is 14 residues long. The CDR3 region has the DNA TGCGCCAGCAGCATGGGACAGGGTGCCTACGAGCAGTACTTC. It yields the protein CASSMGQGAYEQYF. Full variable domain (missing parts from reference TRBV5-1 and TRBJ2-7): KAGVTQTPRYLIKTRGQQVTLSCSPISGHRSVSWYQQTPGQGLQFLFEYFSETQRNKGNFPGRFSGRQFSNSRSEMNVSTLELGDSALYLCASSMGQGAYEQYFGPGTRLTVT.

This clone was recorded only once. V gene TRBV6-5 combines with J gene TRBJ1-1; D is ambiguous. The CDR3 spans 14 residues. Between the trimmed V and J ends, which lost 7 bases and 10 bases, there was a span of 22 bases. Germline V lookup: CDR1 MNHEY, CDR2 SVGAGI. The CDR3 loop reads CASTQAGGYRGAFF. The DNA for the CDR3 is TGTGCCAGCACCCAAGCGGGCGGATACCGGGGAGCTTTCTTT.

This chain joins TRBV4-2 and TRBJ1-1, with a tentative D call TRBD1 (6 bases). Germline V CDR1 and CDR2: LGHNA, YNFKEQ. Trimming took 2 bases from V and 1 from J, leaving 11 bases between them. The CDR3 covers 15 residues. CDR3 amino acids: CASSQLPQGNTEAFF. The CDR3 coding sequence is TGTGCCAGCAGCCAACTGCCACAGGGGAACACTGAAGCTTTCTTT.

The chain uses TRBV18 and TRBJ2-2; a possible D gene is TRBD2 (7 bases). Germline CDR1 KGHSH, CDR2 LQKENI. The CDR3 is made up of 16 amino acids. V lost 0 bases to trimming and J lost 1 base, with 9 bases between them. The CDR3: CASSPPGGRNTGELFF. CDR3 in DNA: TGTGCCAGCTCACCACCGGGGGGGCGGAACACCGGGGAGCTGTTTTTT.

V and J are TRBV3-1 (or the pseudogene TRBV3-2) and TRBJ1-5; D gene uncertain. This CDR3 has 15 amino acids. Trimming removed 0 bases at V and 7 bases at J, with 13 bases between. CDR1 and CDR2 from the germline V gene are LGHDT and YNNKEL (reference sequence). Here the CDR3 reads CASSQDSVRGQPQHF. CDR3 coding DNA: TGTGCCAGCAGCCAAGATTCGGTTAGAGGACAGCCCCAGCATTTT.

The chain couples TRBV6-5 to TRBJ2-7; 9 nucleotides match TRBD1. V dropped 2 bases and J dropped 4; count of bases not matched to a gene: 6. Germline CDR1 and CDR2: MNHEY and SVGAGI. The CDR3 extends over 15 amino acids. Written as DNA, the CDR3 is TGTGCCAGCAGTTACGCCGGGACAGGGTTGTACGAGCAGTACTTC. Amino acids: CASSYAGTGLYEQYF.

The V call is TRBV29-1, the J call TRBJ2-7; 7 bases align to TRBD2. This CDR3 is 14 amino acids long. Losses at the gene ends were 0 bases for V and 2 bases for J; bases not matched to a gene: 4. Germline V gene lookup returns CDR1 SQVTM and CDR2 ANQGSEA. The CDR3 nucleotides are TGCAGCGTTGAAGATCCAGGGAGGGCCTACGAGCAGTACTTC. Translation: CSVEDPGRAYEQYF.

The gene calls are TRBV28 and TRBJ2-2; TRBD1 agrees at 7 bases. V lost 6 bases, J lost 1 base, and 8 bases stayed unmatched. Germline assignment: CDR1 MDHEN and CDR2 SYDVKM. The CDR3 extends over 16 amino acids. The CDR3 coding sequence is TGTGCCAGCAGAATCACAGGGGACGGGAACACCGGGGAGCTGTTTTTT. As protein: CASRITGDGNTGELFF.

This chain connects TRBV5-6 to TRBJ2-7, with TRBD2 identical over 8 bases. Germline CDR1 reads SGHDT; CDR2 reads YYEEEE. This CDR3 contains 14 residues. V lost 4 bases and J lost 3; bases outside the gene matches: 6. DNA of the CDR3: TGTGCCAGCAGCCGGACCGGGAGGGTCTACGAGCAGTACTTC. Amino acids: CASSRTGRVYEQYF.

J is TRBJ2-1 and V is TRBV19, with 8 bases matching TRBD2. The CDR3 has 15 amino acids. Germline assignment: CDR1 LNHDA and CDR2 SQIVND (reference sequence). The ends lost 3 bases at V and 7 bases at J; junction bases unmatched: 8. CDR3 amino acids: CASSMFTSGRNEQFF. In DNA form, the CDR3 reads TGTGCCAGTAGTATGTTCACTAGCGGACGTAATGAGCAGTTCTTC.

The chain employs TRBV7-2 and TRBJ2-1, with 9 bases lining up with TRBD2. V was clipped by 0 bases and J by 7 bases; unmatched bases: 4. CDR1 and CDR2 (germline): SGHTA, FQGNSA. This CDR3 is built from 15 residues. The CDR3 DNA is TGTGCCAGCAGCTTAGCGGGCACTAGCGGGAATGAGCAGTTCTTC. Encoded protein: CASSLAGTSGNEQFF.

V is TRBV5-8 and J is TRBJ1-1; the D gene is possibly TRBD1 (6 bases). The CDR3 totals 14 residues. Germline CDR1 SGHTS, CDR2 YDEGEE. V lost 4 bases and J lost 5, with 15 bases in between. CDR3 in DNA: TGTGCCAGCAGCCGCAGGGGCGTTCGGACTGAAGCTTTCTTT. It specifies CASSRRGVRTEAFF. Looking up the rest from reference TRBV5-8 and TRBJ1-1 gives the full variable domain: EAGVTQSPTHLIKTRGQQATLRCSPISGHTSVYWYQQALGLGLQFLLWYDEGEERNRGNFPPRFSGRQFPNYSSELNVNALELEDSALYLCASSRRGVRTEAFFGQGTRLTVV.